The table lists the clone carrying this T cell receptor beta chain with a few counts. These data are taken from a study of graft-versus-host responses after intestinal transplantation. Study context: Each recipient received anti-thymocyte globulin induction, then tacrolimus and steroids for about 3 years.

J gave up 11 bases and V 4 bases, and 1 base lay outside the gene matches. The CDR3 length is 12 residues. The germline CDR1 and CDR2 sequences are SGHDN and FVKESK. Clones were read by immunoSEQ multiplex PCR, and TCRdb kept only the in-frame ones, dropping some. The table shows over 20,000 clones, with roughly 43% occurring only once. This sequence was found in a human patient who received an intestinal transplant. The chain couples TRBV14 to TRBJ2-1, with TRBD2 identical over 11 bases. This sample comprised alloreactive CD4+ T cells from a mixed lymphocyte reaction culture, obtained before intestinal transplant. Documented subset: CFSE-low proliferating T cells sorted from roughly 6-day pre-transplant mixed lymphocyte reaction (GvH or HvG direction). The CDR3 DNA is TGTGCCAGCAGCCGACTAGCGGGGAAGCAGTTCTTC. Residues: CASSRLAGKQFF.